These 8 T cell receptor beta chains came from one sample sequenced in a study of blood T cell dynamics during melanoma immunotherapy. Only in-frame clones appear in the TCRdb table, and some are missing; sequencing was by immunoSEQ multiplex PCR. There are several thousand clones in the sample; approximately 86% occur only once, and 17% lies in the top ten. Time point of the sample: pre-treatment baseline. Sequenced here: blood, sampled from a patient treated with checkpoint blockade. These receptors all come from a human donor with melanoma.

V and J are TRBV7-9 and TRBJ2-1, with 7 bases that match TRBD2. The V gene end was trimmed by 6 bases and the J gene end by 4 bases; junction bases not matched to a gene: 12. Germline values: CDR1 SEHNR, CDR2 FQNEAQ (reference sequence). This CDR3 is 16 amino acids long. Here the CDR3 reads CASSVGGRMGYNEQFF. The CDR3 nucleotides read TGTGCCAGCAGTGTTGGCGGGAGAATGGGTTACAATGAGCAGTTCTTC.

The chain employs TRBV4-2 and TRBJ2-3; TRBD1 agrees at 9 bases. Looked up from germline, CDR1 is LGHNA and CDR2 is YNFKEQ. V lost 5 bases and J lost 3; bases outside the gene matches: 9. This CDR3 comprises 16 residues. CDR3 sequence (DNA): TGTGCCAGCAGCGAGACGGACAGGGGAGCAACAGATACGCAGTATTTT. Protein: CASSETDRGATDTQYF.

CDR3 sequence reads: CASSLQGGEGEKLFF. The DNA of the CDR3 is TGTGCCAGCAGTTTACAAGGGGGAGAGGGTGAAAAACTGTTTTTT. The rearrangement uses TRBV28 and TRBJ1-4; a weak D match, TRBD1 (6 bases). Trimming removed 2 bases from V and 7 bases from J, with 14 bases in between. The CDR3 totals 15 residues. The germline CDR1 and CDR2 sequences are MDHEN and SYDVKM.

V and J are TRBV4-1 and TRBJ2-1; D unresolved. This CDR3 comprises 13 residues. V lost 0 bases, J lost 4 bases, and 4 bases lay in between. Per the germline V gene, CDR1 is MGHRA and CDR2 is YSYEKL. CDR3 residues: CASSQDPYNEQFF. For the CDR3, the DNA is TGCGCCAGCAGCCAAGATCCGTACAATGAGCAGTTCTTC.

In DNA form, the CDR3 reads TGTGCCAGCAGCCTTAGCGGGGGGTTGTTCGGAGAGACCCAGTACTTC. It codes for CASSLSGGLFGETQYF. The chain joins TRBV28 to TRBJ2-5, with 10 bases fitting TRBD2. The V segment lost 6 bases and the J segment 4 bases; nucleotides outside the gene matches: 11. The CDR3 length is 16 residues. Looked up from germline, CDR1 is MDHEN and CDR2 is SYDVKM.

This chain connects TRBV9 to TRBJ1-5, with D maybe TRBD1 (6 bases). Trimming removed 4 bases at V and 0 bases at J, with 17 bases between. This CDR3 is built from 17 residues. Germline lookup yields CDR1 SGDLS and CDR2 YYNGEE. The CDR3, as DNA: TGTGCCAGCAGCCCGGATGAGGGGGGCTATAGCAATCAGCCCCAGCATTTT. Translation: CASSPDEGGYSNQPQHF.

This sequence joins TRBV28 and TRBJ2-7; 10 nucleotides agree with TRBD2. The J call is doubtful: the DNA matches TRBJ2-5 better. The CDR3 sequence is 16 residues long. Germline values: CDR1 MDHEN, CDR2 SYDVKM. The CDR3 sequence is CASSLSGGLFGETQYF. CDR3 in DNA: TGTGCCAGCAGCCTTAGCGGGGGGTTGTTCGGAGAGACCCAGTACTTC.

The rearrangement joins TRBV28 to TRBJ2-7, with 9 bases identical to TRBD1. V lost 6 bases and J lost 5; bases outside the gene matches: 14. The CDR3 loop spans 16 amino acids. The germline V gene has CDR1 MDHEN and CDR2 SYDVKM. The CDR3 protein is CASSPHPGQGPHEQYF. In DNA, the CDR3 is TGTGCCAGCAGCCCACACCCGGGACAGGGACCCCACGAGCAGTACTTC.